The 15 T cell receptor beta chains reported below all come from one sample, sequenced in a study of identical twins. MiXCR was run by TCRdb on the 5' RACE reads, yielding one entry per CDR3 protein. This sample has hundreds of thousands of distinct CDR3 sequences, with approximately 25% found just once. These same records also appear under a second study, on T cells expressing NK-cell markers.

The source material was CD4+ T cells sorted from blood. All receptors come from a young woman in good health.

This clonotype was detected only a few times. This sequence joins TRBV12-3 or TRBV12-4 and TRBJ1-2, with D hard to call. The CDR3 totals 13 residues. Deletions cut 2 bases from V and 6 bases from J, with 10 bases between. The CDR3: CASSLHDPNGYTF. The CDR3 bases are TGTGCCAGCAGTTTACATGACCCCAATGGCTACACCTTC.

This clonotype was counted between two and nine times. The rearrangement links TRBV2 to TRBJ1-5, with no clear D. V was cut by 3 bases and J by 1 base, with 7 bases left in between. Germline-derived CDR1 and CDR2 are SNHLY and FYNNEI. The CDR3 is 14 amino acids. The CDR3 nucleotides are TGTGCCAGCAGTGAGATCGGGAGCAATCAGCCCCAGCATTTT. It specifies CASSEIGSNQPQHF.

The chain joins TRBV4-3 to TRBJ2-1; weak D call: TRBD2 (6 bases). From germline, CDR1 is LGHNA and CDR2 YSLEER. Trimming shortened V by 0 bases and J by 9 bases, and 12 bases separated the two germline ends. This CDR3 is 14 amino acids long. The CDR3 bases are TGCGCCAGCAGCCAAGAGAACGGGAGAGGTGAGCAGTTCTTC. It yields the protein CASSQENGRGEQFF.

The chain uses TRBV6-2 or TRBV6-3 and TRBJ2-7, with D perhaps matching TRBD1 (6 bases). V was pared by 6 bases and J by 0 bases, with 12 bases between. This CDR3 spans 14 amino acids. The V gene's germline CDR1 is MNHEY and CDR2 SVGEGT. The CDR3 coding sequence is TGTGCCAGCAGGGAGGACAGCTCCTCCTACGAGCAGTACTTC. Amino acids: CASREDSSSYEQYF.

The chain couples TRBV5-1 to TRBJ2-6, with D perhaps being TRBD1 or TRBD2 (5 bases each). CDR1 is SGHRS and CDR2 is YFSETQ in the germline V gene. V shed 4 bases and J shed 0 bases, with 17 bases lying between them. This CDR3 region has 18 residues. The CDR3 bases are TGCGCCAGCAGCAACCGGGACCGCCAAGTCTCTGGGGCCAACGTCCTGACTTTC. Its protein product is CASSNRDRQVSGANVLTF.

The gene calls are TRBV20-1 and TRBJ2-4, with 13 bases fitting TRBD2. V trimming: 5 bases; J trimming: 6 bases; junction bases outside the gene matches: 7. In germline, CDR1 is DFQATT, CDR2 SNEGSKA (reference sequence). The CDR3 consists of 15 residues. The CDR3 here is CSAGTSGAGRNIQYF. The CDR3 coding sequence is TGCAGTGCTGGGACTAGCGGGGCTGGTAGAAACATTCAGTACTTC.

J is TRBJ2-3 and V is TRBV18; 9 nucleotides line up with TRBD1. The CDR3 covers 16 residues. Trimming at V came to 1 base and at J to 2 bases, leaving 4 bases not matched to a gene. Germline V gives CDR1 KGHSH, CDR2 LQKENI. CDR3 protein: CASSPLGQGITDTQYF. Here the CDR3 DNA reads TGTGCCAGCTCACCACTCGGACAGGGGATCACAGATACGCAGTATTTT.

This clonotype was counted a few times. The chain has TRBV19 and TRBJ2-1, with unresolved D. Germline CDR1 LNHDA, CDR2 SQIVND (reference sequence). CDR3 length: 17 amino acids. The germline V and J ends were trimmed by 5 bases and 8 bases, with 25 bases remaining between them. DNA of the CDR3: TGTGCCAGTAGTCCCAGCCTCGACTGGGCGAGTGGGCATGAGCAGTTCTTC. This encodes CASSPSLDWASGHEQFF.

V and J are TRBV24-1 and TRBJ2-7; 7 bases map to TRBD2. Germline trimming cut 2 bases from V and 3 bases from J; bases unmatched to any gene: 3. The CDR3 extends over 14 amino acids. The V gene's germline CDR1 is KGHDR and CDR2 SFDVKD. Here the CDR3 DNA reads TGTGCCACCAGTGATTCCGGCGGGAGCTACGAGCAGTACTTC. Amino acid sequence: CATSDSGGSYEQYF.

The V gene is TRBV3-1, the J gene TRBJ2-1, with 8 positions matching TRBD1. The CDR3 spans 16 residues. V lost 1 base to trimming and J lost 2 bases; unmatched junction nucleotides: 4. CDR1 LGHDT and CDR2 YNNKEL come from the germline V gene (reference sequence). The CDR3 region is CASSQGYRGTYNEQFF. The CDR3 nucleotides read TGTGCCAGCAGCCAAGGTTACAGGGGGACCTACAATGAGCAGTTCTTC.

V usage is TRBV11-3 and J usage is TRBJ1-6, with a possible D match to TRBD1 (5 bases). Looked up from germline, CDR1 is SGHNT and CDR2 is YENEEA. The CDR3 is made up of 13 amino acids. V lost 3 bases and J 13 bases, leaving 13 bases between the germline ends. CDR3 region: CASSLGTGDPLHF. CDR3 bases: TGTGCCAGCAGCTTGGGGACCGGAGACCCCCTCCACTTT.

At least ten counts were recorded for this clonotype. The V gene is TRBV28, the J gene TRBJ2-2, with 8 bases lining up with TRBD2. Germline loops: CDR1 MDHEN, CDR2 SYDVKM. Trimming cost V 7 bases and J 0 bases; bases outside gene matches: 4. This CDR3 contains 15 residues. In DNA form, the CDR3 reads TGTGCCAGCACCCGGACTAGCCCGAACACCGGGGAGCTGTTTTTT. It translates to CASTRTSPNTGELFF.

V is TRBV5-1 and J is TRBJ2-3; D is perhaps TRBD2 (5 bases). The CDR3 loop spans 13 amino acids. Germline V CDR1 and CDR2: SGHRS, YFSETQ. V lost 0 bases and J 8 bases, leaving 10 bases between the germline ends. The CDR3 coding sequence is TGCGCCAGCAGCTTGGCGGGAAAGTCTACGCAGTATTTT. Translating it yields CASSLAGKSTQYF.

The J gene is TRBJ2-7, the V gene TRBV20-1; D is unresolved. CDR3 length: 11 residues. CDR1 and CDR2 from the germline V gene are DFQATT and SNEGSKA (reference sequence). The V and J ends lost 0 bases and 6 bases respectively, with 6 bases between them. Written as DNA, the CDR3 is TGCAGTGCTAGAGATCTGAGCGAGCAGTACTTC. Translating it yields CSARDLSEQYF.

The chain joins TRBV20-1 to TRBJ2-7; the D is unclear. Germline CDR1 and CDR2: DFQATT and SNEGSKA (reference sequence). The CDR3 extends over 11 amino acids. Trimming removed 0 bases at V and 11 bases at J, with 11 bases between. CDR3 sequence reads: CSARDRAAEYF. DNA for the CDR3: TGCAGTGCTAGAGATCGAGCCGCTGAGTACTTC.